This entry lists 26 T cell receptor beta chains sequenced from one sample in a study of regulatory T cells in long-lasting Graves disease. Time point described: newly diagnosed GD, antithyroid drugs for less than 3 months. RNA from PBMCs was the source of the TCR library. Arm-PCR of CDR3 regions and iRepertoire HTBI primers were the basis on which TCR beta libraries were built. TCRdb re-called the multiplex PCR reads through MiXCR, storing one row per CDR3 protein. The table has 500,000 to 700,000 distinct CDR3 sequences, roughly 15% seen once. These data were likewise used in another study, on T cells in Graves' hyperthyroidism and ophthalmopathy.

This sample comprised peripheral blood mononuclear cells (PBMCs), obtained at new diagnosis, from a patient treated with antithyroid drugs. These receptors all come from a woman aged 25-40 years with Graves disease.

CDR3: CASSNGQGGSYEQYF. For the CDR3, the DNA is TGTGCCAGCAGCAACGGACAGGGAGGGTCCTACGAGCAGTACTTC. The chain couples TRBV6-1 to TRBJ2-7, with TRBD1 as a possible D gene (8 bases). This CDR3 has 15 residues. Trimming shortened V by 6 bases and J by 1 base, and 16 bases separated the two germline ends. Germline V gene data show CDR1 as MNHNS and CDR2 as SASEGT.

This clonotype was counted only a few times. V usage is TRBV19 and J usage is TRBJ2-3; D gene unclear. Germline CDR1 is LNHDA and CDR2 is SQIVND (reference sequence). The CDR3 is 13 residues long. V was trimmed by 3 bases and J by 3 bases, leaving 7 bases between them. As DNA, the CDR3 is TGTGCCAGTAGTATGGACCGGACAGATACGCAGTATTTT. Amino acids: CASSMDRTDTQYF.

V usage is TRBV6-1 and J usage is TRBJ2-1, with TRBD2 as a possible D gene (6 bases). The V end was cut by 5 bases, the J end by 8 bases, with 16 bases between. The CDR3 loop spans 14 amino acids. CDR1 is MNHNS, CDR2 SASEGT, per germline. The DNA for the CDR3 is TGTGCCAGCAGTAAGACTAGGTTTGTCGATGAGCAGTTCTTC. It encodes CASSKTRFVDEQFF.

This clonotype was found many times. The chain is built from TRBV6-1 and TRBJ1-2; 7 bases align to TRBD1. The CDR3 runs to 15 residues. Unmatched junction bases numbered 11, after V lost 6 bases and J lost 4 bases. Germline V gene lookup returns CDR1 MNHNS and CDR2 SASEGT. Here the CDR3 reads CASSRQGSRGYGYTF. The DNA of the CDR3 is TGTGCCAGCAGCCGACAGGGTAGTAGGGGCTATGGCTACACCTTC.

This clonotype was seen more than once but under ten times. The chain joins TRBV28 to TRBJ2-3, with 15 bases that match TRBD2. This CDR3 spans 19 amino acids. The germline V gene has CDR1 MDHEN and CDR2 SYDVKM. The V segment lost 6 bases and the J segment 6 bases; nucleotides outside the gene matches: 16. CDR3 sequence (DNA): TGTGCCAGCAGCCCCGGGACTAGCGGGGGGCCCAACCCCCCCGATACGCAGTATTTT. Protein sequence: CASSPGTSGGPNPPDTQYF.

In its sample, this clonotype was seen many times. The chain uses TRBV28 and TRBJ2-7, with 7 bases aligning to TRBD1. Per the germline V gene, CDR1 is MDHEN and CDR2 is SYDVKM. The CDR3 is made up of 15 amino acids. V dropped 5 bases and J dropped 6; count of bases not matched to a gene: 13. CDR3 coding DNA: TGTGCCAGCAGTCCCCCCAGGGGGACCTCGGGCGAGCAGTACTTC. Amino acid sequence: CASSPPRGTSGEQYF.

This clonotype was observed a handful of times. The J gene is TRBJ2-7, the V gene TRBV5-6, with D tentatively TRBD1 (5 bases). Between the trimmed V and J ends, which lost 5 bases and 3 bases, there was a span of 21 bases. CDR3 length: 16 amino acids. The germline CDR1 and CDR2 sequences are SGHDT and YYEEEE. Here the CDR3 reads CASSFTGSLGRYEQYF. The CDR3 nucleotides read TGTGCCAGCAGTTTCACAGGTTCTCTGGGCCGCTACGAGCAGTACTTC.

CDR3 loop: CASSYPSGSSNNEQFF. Here the CDR3 DNA reads TGTGCCAGCAGTTACCCAAGCGGGAGCAGCAACAATGAGCAGTTCTTC. This rearrangement joins TRBV6-9 to TRBJ2-1; 8 nucleotides line up with TRBD2. V trimming: 3 bases; J trimming: 5 bases; junction bases outside the gene matches: 9. This CDR3 contains 16 residues. In germline, CDR1 is MNHGY, CDR2 SVAAGI.

V is TRBV6-2 or TRBV6-3 and J is TRBJ1-2; tentatively, D is TRBD1 (5 bases). CDR1 MNHEY and CDR2 SVGEGT come from the germline V gene. The CDR3 length is 14 residues. V was trimmed by 2 bases and J by 0 bases, leaving 7 bases between them. CDR3 DNA sequence: TGTGCCAGCAGTTACCTGGGGCCTAACTATGGCTACACCTTC. Translation: CASSYLGPNYGYTF.

This clonotype was counted only a few times. This sequence joins TRBV20-1 and TRBJ1-1; no clear D gene. Germline values: CDR1 DFQATT, CDR2 SNEGSKA (reference sequence). Trimming removed 1 base from V and 3 bases from J, with 6 bases in between. CDR3 length equals 12 residues. The CDR3 loop is CSARALYTEAFF. CDR3 in DNA: TGCAGTGCTAGAGCCCTCTACACTGAAGCTTTCTTT.

The chain is built from TRBV10-3 and TRBJ1-1; 9 nucleotides align to TRBD1. CDR3 length equals 14 residues. Losses at the gene ends were 8 bases for V and 4 bases for J; bases not matched to a gene: 8. Germline lookup yields CDR1 ENHRY and CDR2 SYGVKD. The CDR3 spells CAIGTKTGGTEAFF. In DNA, the CDR3 is TGTGCCATCGGGACCAAGACAGGGGGCACTGAAGCTTTCTTT.

Concerning this clonotype: A much bigger clone sits one base away, suggesting this may be a read error. This chain links TRBV20-1 with TRBJ2-1, with D tentatively TRBD1 (6 bases). The CDR3 runs 15 residues. V lost 4 bases to trimming and J lost 10 bases, with 23 bases between them. Germline-derived CDR1 and CDR2 are DFQATT and SNEGSKA (reference sequence). The CDR3 DNA reads TGCAGTGCTAACCCGGGACATGGGGTTTCCTACGAGCAGTTCTTC. Translating it yields CSANPGHGVSYEQFF.

The chain couples TRBV27 to TRBJ2-2, with D perhaps matching TRBD2 (7 bases). Trimming took off 0 bases at V and 7 bases at J, with 12 bases between the two ends. Germline V gene data show CDR1 as MNHEY and CDR2 as SMNVEV (reference sequence). This CDR3 has 15 amino acids. The CDR3 sequence is CASSLSGGGGGELFF. In DNA, the CDR3 is TGTGCCAGCAGTTTATCGGGAGGGGGTGGCGGGGAGCTGTTTTTT.

This clonotype was seen a few times. The chain recombines TRBV19 with TRBJ1-3, with D uncertain. CDR1 and CDR2 from the germline V gene are LNHDA and SQIVND (reference sequence). This CDR3 has 11 amino acids. Trimming removed 3 bases from V and 3 bases from J, with 0 bases in between. CDR3 in DNA: TGTGCCAGTAGTATTGGAAACACCATATATTTT. It specifies CASSIGNTIYF.

This clonotype was recorded many times. This chain connects TRBV11-2 to TRBJ1-4, with unresolved D. The CDR3 has 15 residues. CDR1 and CDR2 (germline): SGHAT, FQNNGV. V lost 1 base, J lost 0 bases, and 6 bases lay in between. The CDR3 sequence is CASSLGGATNEKLFF. The CDR3 DNA is TGTGCCAGCAGCTTAGGAGGTGCAACTAATGAAAAACTGTTTTTT.

In this sample, this clonotype turned up many times. The J gene is TRBJ1-2, the V gene TRBV28, with D hard to call. The CDR3 is 12 amino acids. CDR1 is MDHEN, CDR2 SYDVKM, per germline. The ends were cut back, 5 bases at V and 7 bases at J, with 11 bases in the middle. CDR3 bases: TGTGCCAGCAGTCCGATGACGGTTGGCTACACCTTC. Its protein product is CASSPMTVGYTF.

In its sample, this clonotype was seen once. Since a much larger clone is just one base distant, this may be a read error. The rearrangement links TRBV7-9 to TRBJ2-1; D uncertain. The CDR3 runs 12 residues. Germline V gene sequence: CDR1 SEHNR, CDR2 FQNEAQ (reference sequence). CDR3 sequence (DNA): TGTGCCAGCGGCTTAAGTCGGTATGAGCAGTTCTTC. Translation gives CASGLSRYEQFF.

CDR3 nucleotides: TGTGCCATCAGGTCGGTCCTCGGGGGCTACACCTTC. Its protein is CAIRSVLGGYTF. The chain has TRBV10-3 and TRBJ1-2, with D unresolved. Germline values: CDR1 ENHRY, CDR2 SYGVKD. CDR3 size: 12 residues. V was pared by 6 bases and J by 8 bases, with 13 bases between.

This sequence joins TRBV3-1 and TRBJ2-4, with TRBD2 matching 11 bases. The CDR3 consists of 14 residues. V lost 3 bases and J lost 8; bases outside the gene matches: 3. Germline loops: CDR1 LGHDT, CDR2 YNNKEL (reference sequence). The DNA for the CDR3 is TGTGCCAGCAGCCAGACTAGCGGGGTCCACATTCAGTACTTC. Translated, it gives CASSQTSGVHIQYF. Full variable domain (outside the CDR3, taken from reference TRBV3-1 and TRBJ2-4): DTAVSQTPKYLVTQMGNDKSIKCEQNLGHDTMYWYKQDSKKFLKIMFSYNNKELIINETVPNRFSPKSPDKAHLNLHINSLELGDSAVYFCASSQTSGVHIQYFGAGTRLSVL.

This clonotype was counted many times. The germline gene is not matched at one end of the junction; a read error may be the cause. The chain couples TRBV5-1 to TRBJ1-2; D remains unclear. Germline V lookup: CDR1 SGHRS, CDR2 YFSETQ. The CDR3 contains 13 residues. The CDR3 DNA reads TGTGCCAGCAGTTTAGGCGGCGACTATGGCTACACCTTC. Translation gives CASSLGGDYGYTF.

This clonotype was recorded at least ten times. This chain uses TRBV6-5 with TRBJ2-7; the match to TRBD2 covers 8 bases. Trimming cost V 2 bases and J 0 bases; bases outside gene matches: 15. The CDR3 extends over 19 amino acids. CDR1 is MNHEY, CDR2 SVGAGI, per germline. For the CDR3, the DNA is TGTGCCAGCAGTTACCGGGCCCTCAGATTAGCGGGGAGCTCCTACGAGCAGTACTTC. Translated: CASSYRALRLAGSSYEQYF.

As for this clonotype: A much larger clone lies one base from this, so it may be a read error. This chain connects TRBV7-3 to TRBJ1-6; 8 bases fit TRBD1. This CDR3 is 13 amino acids long. CDR1 is SGHTA and CDR2 is FQGTGA in the germline V gene. V was clipped by 8 bases and J by 10 bases; unmatched bases: 7. DNA for the CDR3: TGTGCCAGCGGCTCCCGACAGGGGTCACCCCTCCACTTT. Translation gives CASGSRQGSPLHF.

Ten or more counts support this clonotype. The rearrangement links TRBV30 to TRBJ2-2; either TRBD1 or TRBD2 may fit D (6 bases each). Per the germline V gene, CDR1 is GTSNPN and CDR2 is SVGIG (reference sequence). The V end lost 3 bases, the J end lost 4 bases, and 12 bases lay between the germline ends. The CDR3 is 14 amino acids. CDR3 region: CAWSPGGPTGELFF. The CDR3, as DNA: TGTGCCTGGAGCCCTGGGGGGCCCACCGGGGAGCTGTTTTTT. The full variable domain, completed using reference TRBV30 and TRBJ2-2, is SQTIHQWPATLVQPVGSPLSLECTVEGTSNPNLYWYRQAAGRGLQLLFYSVGIGQISSEVPQNLSASRPQDRQFILSSKKLLLSDSGFYLCAWSPGGPTGELFFGEGSRLTVL.

The chain combines TRBV4-2 with TRBJ2-5; no clear D gene. The germline V gene encodes CDR1 LGHNA and CDR2 YNFKEQ. The length of the CDR3 is 15 residues. The germline V and J ends were trimmed by 0 bases and 2 bases, with 10 bases remaining between them. CDR3: CASSQDGRDQETQYF. For the CDR3, the DNA is TGTGCCAGCAGCCAAGACGGACGTGATCAAGAGACCCAGTACTTC.

V gene TRBV30 combines with J gene TRBJ2-7, with D possibly matching TRBD1 (5 bases). This CDR3 is 15 amino acids long. Trimming left V 0 bases short and J 3 bases short, with 15 bases between. Looked up from germline, CDR1 is GTSNPN and CDR2 is SVGIG (reference sequence). The CDR3 region is CAWSVRWGDHYEQYF. CDR3 sequence (DNA): TGTGCCTGGAGTGTACGGTGGGGCGACCACTACGAGCAGTACTTC.

This clonotype was observed at least ten times. The V gene is TRBV28, the J gene TRBJ1-5; 8 bases line up with TRBD1. Germline lookup yields CDR1 MDHEN and CDR2 SYDVKM. With 5 bases clipped from V and 2 bases from J, the junction kept 8 bases outside the gene matches. The CDR3 consists of 16 residues. The CDR3 loop is CASSATGTGGNQPQHF. The CDR3 coding sequence is TGTGCCAGCAGTGCTACCGGGACAGGCGGCAATCAGCCCCAGCATTTT.